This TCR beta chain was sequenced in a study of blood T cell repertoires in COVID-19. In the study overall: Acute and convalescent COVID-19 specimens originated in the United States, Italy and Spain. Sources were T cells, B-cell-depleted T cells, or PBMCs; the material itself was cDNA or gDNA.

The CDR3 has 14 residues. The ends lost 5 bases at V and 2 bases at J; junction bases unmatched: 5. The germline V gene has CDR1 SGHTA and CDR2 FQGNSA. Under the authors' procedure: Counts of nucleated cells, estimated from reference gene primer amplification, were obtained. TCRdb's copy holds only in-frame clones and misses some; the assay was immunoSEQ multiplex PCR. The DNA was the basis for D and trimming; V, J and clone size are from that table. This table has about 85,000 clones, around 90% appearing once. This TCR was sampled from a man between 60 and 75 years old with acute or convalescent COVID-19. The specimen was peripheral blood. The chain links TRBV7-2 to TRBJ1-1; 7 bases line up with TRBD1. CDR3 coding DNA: TGTGCCAGCAGCACCGGGACAGCCAACACTGAAGCTTTCTTT. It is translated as CASSTGTANTEAFF.